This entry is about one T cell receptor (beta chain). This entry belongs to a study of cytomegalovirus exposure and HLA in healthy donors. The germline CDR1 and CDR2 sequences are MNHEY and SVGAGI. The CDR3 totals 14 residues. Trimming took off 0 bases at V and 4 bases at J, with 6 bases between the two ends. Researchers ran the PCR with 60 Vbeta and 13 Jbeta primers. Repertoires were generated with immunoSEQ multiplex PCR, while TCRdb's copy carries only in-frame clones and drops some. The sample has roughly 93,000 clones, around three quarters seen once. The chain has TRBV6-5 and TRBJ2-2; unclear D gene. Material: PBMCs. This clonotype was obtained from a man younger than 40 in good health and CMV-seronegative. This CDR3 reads CASSYSSITGELFF. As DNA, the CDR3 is TGTGCCAGCAGTTACTCGAGCATCACCGGGGAGCTGTTTTTT.